This record covers a single T cell receptor beta chain. No antigen is known for it. This record comes from a study of T cell clonotyping in hematopoietic cell transplantation. Whole-study results and caveats: CD4 and CD8 repertoire contributions could not be separated without sorting. Broader posttransplant TCR repertoire diversity was predicted by graft donor and pretransplant recipient Inverse Simpson Index values. Recipient TCR diversity dropped after transplant; expanded clonotypes rose from day 30 to 180. At the given depth, recipient repertoires were over 95% de novo clonotypes.

Measured with immunoSEQ multiplex PCR; TCRdb has only the in-frame clones, and not every one. There are 30,000 to 45,000 clones in the sample; around 90% occur only once, and roughly 1.9% lies in the top ten. The CDR3 loop spans 13 amino acids. The V gene's germline CDR1 is SNHLY and CDR2 FYNNEI. The ends were cut back, 4 bases at V and 3 bases at J, with 7 bases in the middle. Sequencing used peripheral blood mononuclear cells. The chain joins TRBV2 to TRBJ1-5; no firm D call. This TCR was recovered from a woman aged 40 to 50 in good health. Some clones in this sample may be carry-over from other donors' samples. The DNA for the CDR3 is TGTGCCAGCAGTGCGAGGGACAATCAGCCCCAGCATTTT. This gives the protein CASSARDNQPQHF. Drawing the rest from reference TRBV2 and TRBJ1-5, the complete variable domain is EPEVTQTPSHQVTQMGQEVILRCVPISNHLYFYWYRQILGQKVEFLVSFYNNEISEKSEIFDDQFSVERPDGSNFTLKIRSTKLEDSAMYFCASSARDNQPQHFGDGTRLSIL.